Listed here is a single TCR beta chain. Per the original methods: Amplification from reference gene primers served as the basis for estimated nucleated cell counts. Measured with immunoSEQ multiplex PCR; TCRdb has only the in-frame clones, and not every one. Clonal size and the V and J genes are those of that table, whereas D and trimming came from the DNA. Here the sample spans some 150,000 clones, approximately 85% being singletons. The sample comes from a study of blood T cell repertoires in COVID-19. Study information: Acute and convalescent COVID-19 samples came from the United States, Italy and Spain. T cells, B-cell-depleted T cells, or PBMCs supplied cDNA or gDNA.

CDR1 and CDR2 from the germline V gene are MNHNS and SASEGT. The V and J ends lost 0 bases and 2 bases respectively, with 11 bases between them. This CDR3 is 15 amino acids long. The sequencing sample was made of peripheral blood. This receptor was identified in a man aged 50-59 years with acute or convalescent COVID-19. V is TRBV6-1 and J is TRBJ2-7, with no clear D. DNA for the CDR3: TGTGCCAGCAGTGAAGCGTTTTTACAGACCTACGAGCAGTACTTC. This encodes CASSEAFLQTYEQYF.